Presented here are 27 T cell receptor beta chains from one specimen sequenced in a study of siplizumab effects on memory and regulatory T cells. Clones were sequenced by immunoSEQ multiplex PCR, and TCRdb holds only the in-frame ones, with some missing. The sample yields 50,000 or so clones, approximately 93% seen once. Input material: CD8+ T cells sorted from blood. Source of these receptors: a human donor in good health.

The J gene is TRBJ2-3, the V gene TRBV5-4; 8 bases are shared with TRBD2. CDR3 length equals 15 residues. The ends lost 2 bases at V and 3 bases at J; junction bases unmatched: 5. The germline V gene encodes CDR1 SGHNT and CDR2 YYREEE (reference sequence). The CDR3, as DNA: TGTGCCAGCAGCTTCGGCGGGAGGAATACAGATACGCAGTATTTT. Protein: CASSFGGRNTDTQYF.

The chain carries TRBV29-1 and TRBJ2-5; 7 bases fit TRBD1. The end of the DNA is better explained by TRBJ2-7, so the J call may be wrong. Germline-derived CDR1 and CDR2 are SQVTM and ANQGSEA. This CDR3 has 13 residues. The CDR3 DNA follows: TGCAGCTCACGGGACAGTATAAGCTACGAGCAGTACTTC. It codes for CSSRDSISYEQYF.

This clone is a singleton in its sample. One junction end does not reproduce the germline sequence, and a read error may be involved. J is TRBJ2-7 and V is TRBV28; 13 positions agree with TRBD2. The CDR3 contains 13 residues. From germline, CDR1 is MDHEN and CDR2 SYDVKM. DNA for the CDR3: TGTGCCAGCAGTTTCGGGACTAGCGGGGACCGGGGCTTC. Amino acids: CASSFGTSGDRGF.

V is TRBV7-3 and J is TRBJ2-1, with TRBD2 matching 9 bases. With 3 bases clipped from V and 5 bases from J, the junction kept 11 bases outside the gene matches. The CDR3 runs 17 residues. Germline V lookup: CDR1 SGHTA, CDR2 FQGTGA. In DNA, the CDR3 is TGTGCCAGCAGCTTTGAAGCGGGAGGCCCTCCCCACAATGAGCAGTTCTTC. It translates to CASSFEAGGPPHNEQFF.

This rearrangement joins TRBV7-2 to TRBJ2-1; 7 bases are shared with TRBD2. Trimming took 2 bases from V and 0 from J; bases not matched to a gene: 13. The CDR3 has 19 residues. Germline CDR1 SGHTA, CDR2 FQGNSA. The CDR3 DNA follows: TGTGCCAGCAGCTTAAGTGGGGGAGGGGCCCCCCTCTCCTACAATGAGCAGTTCTTC. Its translation: CASSLSGGGAPLSYNEQFF. The full variable domain, with the rest looked up from reference TRBV7-2 and TRBJ2-1, is GAGVSQSPSNKVTEKGKDVELRCDPISGHTALYWYRQSLGQGLEFLIYFQGNSAPDKSGLPSDRFSAERTGGSVSTLTIQRTQQEDSAVYLCASSLSGGGAPLSYNEQFFGPGTRLTVL.

J is TRBJ1-3 and V is TRBV30; D gene unclear. The CDR3 has 12 amino acids. Germline V gene data show CDR1 as GTSNPN and CDR2 as SVGIG (reference sequence). V gave up 3 bases and J gave up 4 bases, with 7 bases separating them. The CDR3: CAWSSQGNTIYF. In DNA, the CDR3 is TGTGCCTGGAGCTCACAGGGAAACACCATATATTTT.

The rearrangement links TRBV6-1 to TRBJ1-2; the D gene is possibly TRBD1 (5 bases). The germline V gene encodes CDR1 MNHNS and CDR2 SASEGT. This CDR3 has 12 amino acids. V lost 10 bases and J lost 5, with 14 bases in between. The CDR3 sequence: CANYRTYYGYTF. The CDR3 DNA follows: TGTGCCAACTACAGGACGTATTATGGCTACACCTTC.

The V call is TRBV19, the J call TRBJ2-7; no reliable D call. V was cut by 2 bases and J by 1 base, with 18 bases left in between. This CDR3 contains 17 residues. Germline V CDR1 and CDR2: LNHDA, SQIVND (reference sequence). This CDR3 is CASSIIGVGMESYEQYF. The CDR3 nucleotides read TGTGCCAGTAGTATAATTGGAGTAGGGATGGAGTCCTACGAGCAGTACTTC.

V gene TRBV7-9 combines with J gene TRBJ1-5; 7 bases align to TRBD1. The germline V gene encodes CDR1 SEHNR and CDR2 FQNEAQ (reference sequence). J gave up 3 bases and V 4 bases, and 9 bases lay outside the gene matches. This CDR3 comprises 16 residues. The CDR3 nucleotides read TGTGCCAGCAGCTCCACAGGGGTTAGCCTCAATCAGCCCCAGCATTTT. It codes for CASSSTGVSLNQPQHF.

This clone was seen a single time. The rearrangement links TRBV4-2 to TRBJ1-2; no definite D call. CDR1 is LGHNA, CDR2 YNFKEQ, per germline. CDR3 length: 14 residues. Trimming cost V 0 bases and J 6 bases, with 11 bases left between them. The CDR3 reads CASSQDGETNGYTF. DNA of the CDR3: TGTGCCAGCAGCCAAGATGGGGAGACGAATGGCTACACCTTC.

This CDR3 is CASSQALSGANVLTF. DNA of the CDR3: TGTGCCAGCAGCCAAGCGTTATCTGGGGCCAACGTCCTGACTTTC. The J gene is TRBJ2-6, the V gene TRBV14, with D hard to call. This CDR3 region has 15 residues. The V end lost 1 base, the J end lost 1 base, and 5 bases lay between the germline ends. Germline loops: CDR1 SGHDN, CDR2 FVKESK. Full variable domain (remainder filled in from reference TRBV14 and TRBJ2-6): EAGVTQFPSHSVIEKGQTVTLRCDPISGHDNLYWYRRVMGKEIKFLLHFVKESKQDESGMPNNRFLAERTGGTYSTLKVQPAELEDSGVYFCASSQALSGANVLTFGAGSRLTVL.

The rearrangement uses TRBV18 and TRBJ2-7, with D possibly being TRBD1 (6 bases). V was clipped by 3 bases and J by 0 bases, with 9 bases between them. The CDR3 consists of 14 residues. Germline lookup yields CDR1 KGHSH and CDR2 LQKENI. CDR3 bases: TGTGCCAGCTCACCGGAAGGGGGCTCCTACGAGCAGTACTTC. The encoded protein is CASSPEGGSYEQYF.

This chain uses TRBV19 with TRBJ2-7; TRBD2 matches 13 bases. CDR1 and CDR2 (germline): LNHDA, SQIVND (reference sequence). J was trimmed by 4 bases and V by 6 bases; bases with no gene match: 6. The CDR3 is 15 amino acids. The CDR3 is CASSGLAGVQYEQYF. CDR3 sequence (DNA): TGTGCCAGTAGCGGACTAGCGGGAGTTCAATACGAGCAGTACTTC.

In this sample, this clone turned up once. J is TRBJ1-2 and V is TRBV28; perhaps TRBD1 as D (6 bases). Germline V CDR1 and CDR2: MDHEN, SYDVKM. CDR3 size: 16 residues. V lost 6 bases and J 4 bases, leaving 21 bases between the germline ends. The DNA for the CDR3 is TGTGCCAGCAGCCCAGGGGCGGGAGGAGGGAGCTATGGCTACACCTTC. It encodes CASSPGAGGGSYGYTF.

This clone appeared a single time. The chain employs TRBV30 and TRBJ2-2, with 14 positions matching TRBD2. This CDR3 contains 17 residues. Per germline, CDR1 GTSNPN and CDR2 SVGIG (reference sequence). The V segment lost 2 bases and the J segment 5 bases; nucleotides outside the gene matches: 7. CDR3 DNA sequence: TGTGCCTGGAGTACAGGGACTAGCGGGAGTAGGACCGGGGAGCTGTTTTTT. It encodes CAWSTGTSGSRTGELFF.

This clone occurred a few times. The J gene is TRBJ1-2, the V gene TRBV27; D is unclear. The ends were cut back, 1 base at V and 0 bases at J, with 9 bases in the middle. There are 15 residues in the CDR3. Per germline, CDR1 MNHEY and CDR2 SMNVEV (reference sequence). In DNA, the CDR3 is TGTGCCAGCAGTTTATGGGCGACTTCTAACTATGGCTACACCTTC. Protein product: CASSLWATSNYGYTF.

Only one count was recorded for this clone. This chain uses TRBV19 with TRBJ2-7, with D unresolved. CDR1 and CDR2 from the germline V gene are LNHDA and SQIVND (reference sequence). This CDR3 contains 14 residues. The V gene lost 2 bases and the J gene lost 2 bases, with 10 bases spanning the gap. The CDR3 here is CASSIIVGPYEQYF. CDR3 in DNA: TGTGCCAGTAGTATAATAGTCGGGCCCTACGAGCAGTACTTC.

This chain links TRBV9 with TRBJ2-2; TRBD2 matches 7 bases. Germline V gene lookup returns CDR1 SGDLS and CDR2 YYNGEE. CDR3 length equals 14 residues. V lost 6 bases and J lost 6; bases outside the gene matches: 8. CDR3 in DNA: TGTGCCAGCACCCCCGGGGGGATCGCCGGGGAGCTGTTTTTT. Translating gives CASTPGGIAGELFF.

The chain employs TRBV6-5 and TRBJ2-7; 12 bases map to TRBD2. CDR1 MNHEY and CDR2 SVGAGI come from the germline V gene. This CDR3 comprises 15 residues. V was clipped by 7 bases and J by 4 bases; unmatched bases: 8. As DNA, the CDR3 is TGTGCCAGCACTCGGACTAGCGGGATGTTTTACGAGCAGTACTTC. Residues: CASTRTSGMFYEQYF.

Here the CDR3 DNA reads TGTGCCAGCAGTTTAGCACGAAATCAGCCCCAGCATTTT. This gives the protein CASSLARNQPQHF. The gene calls are TRBV27 and TRBJ1-5; D remains ambiguous. The V gene lost 2 bases and the J gene lost 4 bases, with 6 bases spanning the gap. The germline V gene has CDR1 MNHEY and CDR2 SMNVEV (reference sequence). The CDR3 contains 13 residues.

As regards this clone: The junction departs from germline at one end; a sequencing error may be responsible. The V gene is TRBV7-9, the J gene TRBJ1-3; 7 bases map to TRBD1. The length of the CDR3 is 15 residues. CDR1 is SEHNR, CDR2 FQNEAQ, per germline (reference sequence). The CDR3 region is CASSNRQGSGNIIYF. For the CDR3, the DNA is TGTGCCAGCAGCAACAGACAGGGCTCTGGAAACATCATATATTTT.

The rearrangement joins TRBV4-3 to TRBJ2-5; the D call may be TRBD1 or TRBD2 (5 bases each). CDR1 and CDR2 (germline): LGHNA, YSLEER. V was shortened by 0 bases and J by 1 base, with 18 bases between the two germline ends. This CDR3 spans 18 amino acids. In nucleotides, the CDR3 is TGCGCCAGCAGCCAAGATCTTTTTCGGGACCCTCTCCAAGAGACCCAGTACTTC. Its translation is CASSQDLFRDPLQETQYF.

The chain joins TRBV7-6 to TRBJ2-5; 10 bases agree with TRBD2. The V and J ends lost 1 base and 4 bases, in that order; junction bases with no gene match: 6. The CDR3 length is 16 residues. Germline assignment: CDR1 SGHVS and CDR2 FNYEAQ. The CDR3 loop reads CASSLGVAGGRETQYF. Here the CDR3 DNA reads TGTGCCAGCAGCTTAGGGGTAGCGGGAGGAAGAGAGACCCAGTACTTC. Drawing the rest from reference TRBV7-6 and TRBJ2-5, the complete variable domain is GAGVSQSPRYKVTKRGQDVALRCDPISGHVSLYWYRQALGQGPEFLTYFNYEAQQDKSGLPNDRFSAERPEGSISTLTIQRTEQRDSAMYRCASSLGVAGGRETQYFGPGTRLLVL.

The gene calls are TRBV7-3 and TRBJ2-5; D is uncertain. This CDR3 contains 13 residues. The germline V and J ends were trimmed by 6 bases and 5 bases, with 13 bases remaining between them. The germline V gene encodes CDR1 SGHTA and CDR2 FQGTGA. The CDR3: CASSPDPSETQYF. The CDR3 nucleotides read TGTGCCAGCAGTCCAGACCCGTCGGAGACCCAGTACTTC.

V usage is TRBV4-3 and J usage is TRBJ2-3; D is ambiguous. The CDR3 runs to 13 residues. From germline, CDR1 is LGHNA and CDR2 YSLEER. The V end was cut by 0 bases, the J end by 3 bases, with 4 bases between. CDR3 bases: TGCGCCAGCAGCCAAGACCCGACAGATACGCAGTATTTT. It encodes CASSQDPTDTQYF.

The V call is TRBV4-1, the J call TRBJ2-1; D is undetermined. The germline V gene has CDR1 MGHRA and CDR2 YSYEKL. There are 16 residues in the CDR3. The ends were cut back, 0 bases at V and 8 bases at J, with 17 bases in the middle. The CDR3 nucleotides are TGCGCCAGCAGCCAAGAGGTGGGCATTAGGCCAGATGAGCAGTTCTTC. It is translated as CASSQEVGIRPDEQFF.

CDR3 DNA sequence: TGCGCCAGCAGCCAAGAGTCCCGTGGTGGGAATGAGCAGTTCTTC. Translating it yields CASSQESRGGNEQFF. The chain employs TRBV4-1 and TRBJ2-1; D call uncertain. V was shortened by 0 bases and J by 7 bases, with 13 bases between the two germline ends. Germline lookup yields CDR1 MGHRA and CDR2 YSYEKL. The CDR3 is 15 amino acids.